The 17 T cell receptor beta chains in this list originate from one sample, sequenced in a study of monozygotic twins with inflammatory bowel disease (dated by TCRdb to the late 2010s). Preparation of the library involved 5' RACE. Sequencing instrument: Illumina HiSeq 2500. Reprocessed by TCRdb, the reads give a single entry per CDR3 protein sequence, without DNA. The table kept for this sample lists fewer than 400,000 distinct CDR3 sequences. The ten largest clones take up about 5% of the sample. The specimen was blood. The source of these receptors is a human donor with ulcerative colitis or Crohn's disease, or a healthy co-twin of an affected twin (not recorded which).

This sequence joins TRBV2 and TRBJ2-3; TCRdb outputs TRBD2, but without DNA this stays unchecked. The length of the CDR3 is 14 residues. From germline, CDR1 is SNHLY and CDR2 FYNNEI. CDR3 loop: CASSDGRAPDTQYF.

J is TRBJ1-4 and V is TRBV5-1; TCRdb picks TRBD1, but there is no DNA to check that call. The germline gives CDR1 SGHRS, CDR2 YFSETQ. The CDR3 is 13 amino acids. The CDR3 protein is CASSLQGAEKLFF.

The chain's CDR3 is CASGTKRYNEQFF. The chain has TRBV12-3 or TRBV12-4 and TRBJ2-1; the D call of TRBD1 rests on TCRdb alone, since no DNA is present to check it. The CDR3 contains 13 residues.

This chain links TRBV28 with TRBJ2-1; the D gene TCRdb calls, TRBD1, cannot be checked with no DNA. The CDR3 has 15 residues. CDR1 and CDR2 from the germline V gene are MDHEN and SYDVKM. The CDR3 loop is CASTPHRGEFNEQFF.

This chain connects TRBV4-2 to TRBJ2-2; TCRdb proposes TRBD1, but this gene call is untestable without DNA. Germline CDR1 and CDR2: LGHNA and YNFKEQ. The CDR3 loop spans 14 amino acids. CDR3 loop: CASSQGGATGELFF.

The V and J genes are TRBV7-9 and TRBJ2-2; the D gene TCRdb calls, TRBD2, cannot be checked with no DNA. From germline, CDR1 is SEHNR and CDR2 FQNEAQ (reference sequence). The CDR3 is made up of 15 amino acids. CDR3: CASSLVSGRIGELFF. Filled out from reference TRBV7-9 and TRBJ2-2, the complete variable domain reads DTGVSQNPRHKITKRGQNVTFRCDPISEHNRLYWYRQTLGQGPEFLTYFQNEAQLEKSRLLSDRFSAERPKGSFSTLEIQRTEQGDSAMYLCASSLVSGRIGELFFGEGSRLTVL.

The V and J genes are TRBV7-3 and TRBJ1-1. This CDR3 is built from 14 residues. Germline loops: CDR1 SGHTA, CDR2 FQGTGA. The CDR3 reads CASSLTGGDTEAFF.

This chain joins TRBV5-1 and TRBJ2-3; TCRdb's D call, TRBD2, is unchecked because there is no DNA. This CDR3 comprises 15 residues. Looked up from germline, CDR1 is SGHRS and CDR2 is YFSETQ. The CDR3 reads CASRSSGRAPDTQYF. Full variable domain (remainder filled in from reference TRBV5-1 and TRBJ2-3): KAGVTQTPRYLIKTRGQQVTLSCSPISGHRSVSWYQQTPGQGLQFLFEYFSETQRNKGNFPGRFSGRQFSNSRSEMNVSTLELGDSALYLCASRSSGRAPDTQYFGPGTRLTVL.

V is TRBV7-2 and J is TRBJ2-1; TCRdb's D call, TRBD1, is unchecked because there is no DNA. In germline, CDR1 is SGHTA, CDR2 FQGNSA. The CDR3 is 16 residues long. CDR3 region: CASSLTGGTGTNEQFF. The whole variable domain, remainder taken from reference TRBV7-2 and TRBJ2-1, is GAGVSQSPSNKVTEKGKDVELRCDPISGHTALYWYRQSLGQGLEFLIYFQGNSAPDKSGLPSDRFSAERTGGSVSTLTIQRTQQEDSAVYLCASSLTGGTGTNEQFFGPGTRLTVL.

The chain recombines TRBV30 with TRBJ1-5. The CDR3 length is 13 residues. Germline V gives CDR1 GTSNPN, CDR2 SVGIG (reference sequence). CDR3: CAWRATPNQPQHF.

This chain connects TRBV27 to TRBJ2-1; with no DNA, the TCRdb D assignment of TRBD2 cannot be verified. CDR1 is MNHEY, CDR2 SMNVEV, per germline (reference sequence). This CDR3 contains 15 residues. The CDR3 loop reads CASSLWGGGYNEQFF.

The rearrangement links TRBV30 to TRBJ2-1; the TCRdb D gene call, TRBD2, has no DNA to confirm it. In germline, CDR1 is GTSNPN, CDR2 SVGIG (reference sequence). This CDR3 has 16 amino acids. CDR3 region: CAWSVQSASLYNEQFF.

The chain links TRBV9 to TRBJ2-7. Germline lookup yields CDR1 SGDLS and CDR2 YYNGEE. The CDR3 contains 14 residues. The CDR3 is CASSVVAGSYEQYF.

The genes are TRBV7-8 and TRBJ1-1; as DNA is missing, the TRBD1 call by TCRdb cannot be tested. The germline gives CDR1 SGHVS, CDR2 FQNEAQ. The CDR3 spans 18 residues. The chain's CDR3 is CASSLSFRAAVMNTEAFF.

This chain links TRBV12-3 or TRBV12-4 with TRBJ2-3. The CDR3 has 16 residues. CDR3 in amino acids: CASRPDASKKADTQYF.

The rearrangement links TRBV12-3 or TRBV12-4 to TRBJ2-5; TCRdb's D call of TRBD2 is untestable without DNA. CDR3 length: 15 residues. The CDR3 loop reads CASSDGGLARETQYF.

The rearrangement links TRBV19 to TRBJ1-1; TCRdb gives TRBD1 as the D gene, but with no DNA this cannot be confirmed. CDR1 and CDR2 (germline): LNHDA, SQIVND (reference sequence). The length of the CDR3 is 13 residues. CDR3 region: CAVQGIGGTEAFF.